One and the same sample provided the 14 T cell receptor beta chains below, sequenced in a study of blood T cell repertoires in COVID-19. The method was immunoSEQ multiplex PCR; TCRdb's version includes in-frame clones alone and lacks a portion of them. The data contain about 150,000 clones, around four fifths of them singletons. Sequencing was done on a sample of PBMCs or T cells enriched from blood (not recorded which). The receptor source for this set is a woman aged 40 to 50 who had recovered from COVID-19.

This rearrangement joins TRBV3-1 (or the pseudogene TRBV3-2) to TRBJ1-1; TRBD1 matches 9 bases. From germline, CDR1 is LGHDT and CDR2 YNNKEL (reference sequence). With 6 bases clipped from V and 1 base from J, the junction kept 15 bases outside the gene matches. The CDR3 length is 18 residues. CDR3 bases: TGTGCCAGCAGGGCCGGGACAGGGACGTTGACGCGGAACACTGAAGCTTTCTTT. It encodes CASRAGTGTLTRNTEAFF.

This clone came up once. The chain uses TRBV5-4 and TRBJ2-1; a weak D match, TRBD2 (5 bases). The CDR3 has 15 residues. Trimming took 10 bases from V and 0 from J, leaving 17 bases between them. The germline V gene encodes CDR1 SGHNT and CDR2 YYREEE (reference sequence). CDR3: CASHGGLSSYNEQFF. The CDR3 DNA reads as TGTGCCTCCCATGGCGGGCTGAGCTCCTACAATGAGCAGTTCTTC. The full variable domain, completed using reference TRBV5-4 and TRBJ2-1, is ETGVTQSPTHLIKTRGQQVTLRCSSQSGHNTVSWYQQALGQGPQFIFQYYREEENGRGNFPPRFSGLQFPNYSSELNVNALELDDSALYLCASHGGLSSYNEQFFGPGTRLTVL.

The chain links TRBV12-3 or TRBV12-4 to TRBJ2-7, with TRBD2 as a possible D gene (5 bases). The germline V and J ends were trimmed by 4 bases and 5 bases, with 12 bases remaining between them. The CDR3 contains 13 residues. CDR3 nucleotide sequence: TGTGCCAGCAGTTCTCGGGAATTTGACGAGCAGTACTTC. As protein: CASSSREFDEQYF.

CDR3 coding DNA: TGCAGCGTTGAAGATAGAGAGCGGGGGCCTGGCACTGAAGCTTTCTTT. Its translation is CSVEDRERGPGTEAFF. The chain joins TRBV29-1 to TRBJ1-1; possible D gene TRBD1, 6 bases. The CDR3 is 16 amino acids. The germline gives CDR1 SQVTM, CDR2 ANQGSEA. Trimming stripped 0 bases from V and 4 bases from J, with 18 bases between.

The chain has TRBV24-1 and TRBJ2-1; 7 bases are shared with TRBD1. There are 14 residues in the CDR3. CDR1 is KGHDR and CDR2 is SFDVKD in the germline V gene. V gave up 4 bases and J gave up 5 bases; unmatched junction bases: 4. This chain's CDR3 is CATSDGTVNNEQFF. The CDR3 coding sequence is TGTGCCACCAGTGACGGGACAGTGAACAATGAGCAGTTCTTC.

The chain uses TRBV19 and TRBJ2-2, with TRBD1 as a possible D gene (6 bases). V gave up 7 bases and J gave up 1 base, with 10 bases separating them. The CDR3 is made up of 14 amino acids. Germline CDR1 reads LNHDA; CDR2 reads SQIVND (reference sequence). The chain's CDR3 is CASNTGRNTGELFF. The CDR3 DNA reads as TGTGCCAGTAACACAGGGCGGAACACCGGGGAGCTGTTTTTT.

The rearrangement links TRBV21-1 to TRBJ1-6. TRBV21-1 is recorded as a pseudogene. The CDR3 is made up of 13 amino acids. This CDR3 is CAGDLRYNSPLHF. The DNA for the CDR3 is TGTGCCGGAGACTTACGGTATAATTCACCCCTCCACTTT.

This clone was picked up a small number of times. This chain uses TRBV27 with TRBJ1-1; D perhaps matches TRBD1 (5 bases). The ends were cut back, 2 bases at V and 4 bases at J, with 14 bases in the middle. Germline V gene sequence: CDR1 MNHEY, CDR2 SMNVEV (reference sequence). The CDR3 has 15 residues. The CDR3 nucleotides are TGTGCCAGCAGTTTAGGTTCGGGGGTAGGCACTGAAGCTTTCTTT. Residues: CASSLGSGVGTEAFF.

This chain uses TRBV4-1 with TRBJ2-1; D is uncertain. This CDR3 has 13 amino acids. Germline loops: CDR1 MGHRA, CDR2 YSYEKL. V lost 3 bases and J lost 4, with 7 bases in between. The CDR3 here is CASSHPNYNEQFF. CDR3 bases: TGCGCCAGCAGCCATCCAAATTACAATGAGCAGTTCTTC.

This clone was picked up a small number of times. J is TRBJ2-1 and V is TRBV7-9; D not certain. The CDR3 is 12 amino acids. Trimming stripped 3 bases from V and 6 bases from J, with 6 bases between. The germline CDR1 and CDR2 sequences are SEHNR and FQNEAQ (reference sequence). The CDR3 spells CASSFPGNEQFF. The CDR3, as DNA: TGTGCCAGCAGCTTTCCGGGCAATGAGCAGTTCTTC.

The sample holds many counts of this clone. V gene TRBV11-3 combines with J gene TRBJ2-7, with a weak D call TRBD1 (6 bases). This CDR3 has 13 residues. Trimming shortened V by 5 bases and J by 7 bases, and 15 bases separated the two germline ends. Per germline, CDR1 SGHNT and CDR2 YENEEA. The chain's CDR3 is CASSRDMTGEQYF. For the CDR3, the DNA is TGTGCCAGCAGCCGGGACATGACGGGGGAGCAGTACTTC.

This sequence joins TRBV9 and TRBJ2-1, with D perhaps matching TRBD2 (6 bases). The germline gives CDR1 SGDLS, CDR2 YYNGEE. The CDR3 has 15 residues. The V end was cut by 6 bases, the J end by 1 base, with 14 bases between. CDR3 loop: CASNPGVSSYNEQFF. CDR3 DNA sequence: TGTGCCAGCAATCCGGGAGTGAGTTCCTACAATGAGCAGTTCTTC.

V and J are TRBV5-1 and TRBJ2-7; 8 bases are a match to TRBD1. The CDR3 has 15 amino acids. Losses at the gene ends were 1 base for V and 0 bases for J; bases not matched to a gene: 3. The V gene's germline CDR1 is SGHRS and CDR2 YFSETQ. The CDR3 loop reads CASSLRDRFSYEQYF. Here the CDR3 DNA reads TGCGCCAGCAGCTTGAGGGACAGGTTCTCCTACGAGCAGTACTTC.

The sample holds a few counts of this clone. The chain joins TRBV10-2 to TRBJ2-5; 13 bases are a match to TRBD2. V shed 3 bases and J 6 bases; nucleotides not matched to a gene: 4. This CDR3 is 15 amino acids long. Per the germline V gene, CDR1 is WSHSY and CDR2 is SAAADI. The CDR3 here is CASSDTSGGAQTQYF. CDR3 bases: TGCGCCAGCAGTGATACTAGCGGGGGGGCCCAGACCCAGTACTTC.